This T cell receptor (beta chain) comes out of a study of technical replicates of blood from a handful of donors. After removal of 5 bases from V and 4 bases from J, the junction contained 11 bases not matched to a gene. CDR3 length equals 17 residues. Germline-derived CDR1 and CDR2 are PRHDT and FYEKMQ (reference sequence). Data came from immunoSEQ multiplex PCR; TCRdb stores just in-frame clones and leaves some out. The sample has over 80,000 clones; approximately 96% are singletons. The chain couples TRBV13 to TRBJ2-2, with 9 bases identical to TRBD2. Sequences were obtained from T cells isolated from PBMCs. This clonotype was obtained from a human donor in good health. In DNA, the CDR3 is TGTGCCAGCAGCCCCCGGGAAGCGGGAGGTAGCACCGGGGAGCTGTTTTTT. Its protein product is CASSPREAGGSTGELFF.